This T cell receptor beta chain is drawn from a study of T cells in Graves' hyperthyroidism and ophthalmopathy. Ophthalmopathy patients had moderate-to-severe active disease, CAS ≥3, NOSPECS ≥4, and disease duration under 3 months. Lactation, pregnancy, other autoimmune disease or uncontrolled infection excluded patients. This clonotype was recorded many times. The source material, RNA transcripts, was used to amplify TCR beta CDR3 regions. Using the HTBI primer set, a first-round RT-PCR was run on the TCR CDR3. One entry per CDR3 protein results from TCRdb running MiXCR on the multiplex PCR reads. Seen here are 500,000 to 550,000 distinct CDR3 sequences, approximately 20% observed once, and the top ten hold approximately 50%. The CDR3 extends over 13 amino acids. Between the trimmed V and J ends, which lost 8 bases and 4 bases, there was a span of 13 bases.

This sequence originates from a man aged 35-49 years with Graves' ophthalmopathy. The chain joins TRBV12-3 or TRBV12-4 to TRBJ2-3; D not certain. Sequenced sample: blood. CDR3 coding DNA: TGTGCCAGCCGTAGACCATGGGCAGATACGCAGTATTTT. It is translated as CASRRPWADTQYF.